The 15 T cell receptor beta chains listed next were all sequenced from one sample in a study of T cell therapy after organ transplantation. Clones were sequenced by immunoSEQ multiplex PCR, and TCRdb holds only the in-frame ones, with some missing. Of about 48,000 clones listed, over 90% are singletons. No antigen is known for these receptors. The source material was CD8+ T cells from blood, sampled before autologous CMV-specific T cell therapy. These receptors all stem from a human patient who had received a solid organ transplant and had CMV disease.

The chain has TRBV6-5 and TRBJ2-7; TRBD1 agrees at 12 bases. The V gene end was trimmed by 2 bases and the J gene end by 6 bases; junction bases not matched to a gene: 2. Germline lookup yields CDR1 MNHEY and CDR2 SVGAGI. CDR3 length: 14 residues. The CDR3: CASSYGTGGFEQYF. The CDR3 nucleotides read TGTGCCAGCAGTTACGGGACAGGGGGCTTCGAGCAGTACTTC.

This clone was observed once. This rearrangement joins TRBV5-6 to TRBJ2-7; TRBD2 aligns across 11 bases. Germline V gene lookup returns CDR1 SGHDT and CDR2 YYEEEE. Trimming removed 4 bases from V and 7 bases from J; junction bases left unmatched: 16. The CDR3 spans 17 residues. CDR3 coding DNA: TGTGCCAGCAGCGTCGGGACTAGCGGACCTCACTTAGGGGAGCAGTACTTC. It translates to CASSVGTSGPHLGEQYF.

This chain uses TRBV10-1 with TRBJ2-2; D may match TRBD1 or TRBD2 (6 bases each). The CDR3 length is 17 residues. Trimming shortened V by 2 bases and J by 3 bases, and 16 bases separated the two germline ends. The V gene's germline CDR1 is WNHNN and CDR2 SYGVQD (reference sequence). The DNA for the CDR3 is TGCGCCAGCAGTGAGGACGGGGGCCTCGGGGACACCGGGGAGCTGTTTTTT. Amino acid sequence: CASSEDGGLGDTGELFF.

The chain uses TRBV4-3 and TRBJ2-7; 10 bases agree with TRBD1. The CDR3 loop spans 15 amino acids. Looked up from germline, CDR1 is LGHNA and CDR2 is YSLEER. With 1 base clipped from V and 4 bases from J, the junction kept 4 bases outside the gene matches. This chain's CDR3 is CASSQGTGGGYEQYF. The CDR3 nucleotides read TGCGCCAGCAGCCAAGGGACAGGGGGGGGTTACGAGCAGTACTTC.

The CDR3 loop reads CASSDDLGGGWTEAFF. The CDR3 DNA is TGTGCCAGCAGCGATGACCTAGGGGGGGGATGGACTGAAGCTTTCTTT. The chain employs TRBV11-2 and TRBJ1-1; tentatively, D is TRBD1 (6 bases). The germline V gene encodes CDR1 SGHAT and CDR2 FQNNGV. The V end lost 5 bases, the J end lost 5 bases, and 21 bases lay between the germline ends. CDR3 length equals 16 residues.

The CDR3 DNA reads TGTGCCAGCAGTGAATGGGGGACTAGCGCTAGCACAGATACGCAGTATTTT. Its protein product is CASSEWGTSASTDTQYF. V and J are TRBV6-1 and TRBJ2-3; 10 nucleotides agree with TRBD2. This CDR3 region has 17 residues. CDR1 MNHNS and CDR2 SASEGT come from the germline V gene. V lost 2 bases to trimming and J lost 0 bases; unmatched junction nucleotides: 5.

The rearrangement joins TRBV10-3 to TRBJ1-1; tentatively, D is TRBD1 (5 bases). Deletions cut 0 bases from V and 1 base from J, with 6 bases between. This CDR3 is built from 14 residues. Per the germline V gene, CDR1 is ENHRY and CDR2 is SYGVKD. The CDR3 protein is CAISESGGNTEAFF. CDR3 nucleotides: TGTGCCATCAGTGAGTCGGGGGGGAACACTGAAGCTTTCTTT.

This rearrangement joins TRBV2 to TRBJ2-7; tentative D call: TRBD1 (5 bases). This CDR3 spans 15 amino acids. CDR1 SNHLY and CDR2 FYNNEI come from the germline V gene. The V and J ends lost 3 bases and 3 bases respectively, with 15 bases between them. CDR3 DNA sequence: TGTGCCAGCAGTGATTTGTTGGACACCGACTACGAGCAGTACTTC. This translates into CASSDLLDTDYEQYF.

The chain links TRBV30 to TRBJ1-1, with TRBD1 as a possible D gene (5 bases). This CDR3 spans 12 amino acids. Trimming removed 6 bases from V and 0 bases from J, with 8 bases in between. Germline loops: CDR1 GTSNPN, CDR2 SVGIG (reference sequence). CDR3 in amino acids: CACPTVNTEAFF. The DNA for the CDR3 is TGTGCCTGTCCGACAGTGAACACTGAAGCTTTCTTT.

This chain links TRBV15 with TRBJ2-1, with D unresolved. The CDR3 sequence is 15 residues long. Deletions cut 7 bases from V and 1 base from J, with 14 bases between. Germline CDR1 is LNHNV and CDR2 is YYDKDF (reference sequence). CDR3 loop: CATTLDLASYNEQFF. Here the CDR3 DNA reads TGTGCCACCACCCTTGACTTAGCTTCCTACAATGAGCAGTTCTTC.

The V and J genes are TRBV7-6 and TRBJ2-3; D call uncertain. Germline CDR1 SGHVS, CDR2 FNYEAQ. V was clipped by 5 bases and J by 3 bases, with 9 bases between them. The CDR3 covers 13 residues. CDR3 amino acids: CASSGVLTDTQYF. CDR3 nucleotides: TGTGCCAGCAGCGGAGTACTTACAGATACGCAGTATTTT.

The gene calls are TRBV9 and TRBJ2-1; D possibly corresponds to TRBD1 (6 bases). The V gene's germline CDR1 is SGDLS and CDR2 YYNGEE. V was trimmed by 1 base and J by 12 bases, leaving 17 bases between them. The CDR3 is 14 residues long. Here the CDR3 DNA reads TGTGCCAGCAGCGTACGTCGCAGGGGCGGCGTGCAGTTCTTC. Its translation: CASSVRRRGGVQFF.

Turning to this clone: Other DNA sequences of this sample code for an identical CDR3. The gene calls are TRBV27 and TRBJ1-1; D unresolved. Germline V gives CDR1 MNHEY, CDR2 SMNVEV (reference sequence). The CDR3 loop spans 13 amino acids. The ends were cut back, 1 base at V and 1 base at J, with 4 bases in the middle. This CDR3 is CASSLLGNTEAFF. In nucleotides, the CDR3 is TGTGCCAGCAGTTTATTGGGGAACACTGAAGCTTTCTTT.

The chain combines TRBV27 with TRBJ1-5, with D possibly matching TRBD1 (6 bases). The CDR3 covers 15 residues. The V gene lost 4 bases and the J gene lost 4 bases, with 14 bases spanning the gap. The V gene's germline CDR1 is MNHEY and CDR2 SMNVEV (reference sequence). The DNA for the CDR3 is TGTGCCAGCAGTTGGACCGGGACAACGAATCAGCCCCAGCATTTT. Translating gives CASSWTGTTNQPQHF.

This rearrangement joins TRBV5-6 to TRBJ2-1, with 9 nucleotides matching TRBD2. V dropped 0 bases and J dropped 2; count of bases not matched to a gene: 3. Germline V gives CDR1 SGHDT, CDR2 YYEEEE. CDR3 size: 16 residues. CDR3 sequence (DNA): TGTGCCAGCAGCTTGGGCCTAGCGGGACCCTACAATGAGCAGTTCTTC. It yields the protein CASSLGLAGPYNEQFF.